This T cell receptor (beta chain) was documented in a study of kidney transplant recipient with SARS-CoV-2 infection. From the reads, TCRdb called clonotypes with MiXCR, one entry per CDR3 protein. Of 200,000 to 250,000 distinct CDR3 sequences listed, 25% to 35% were seen once; the top ten hold under 7.5%. In its sample, this clonotype was seen many times. The CDR3 consists of 22 residues. The germline gives CDR1 KGHDR, CDR2 SFDVKD. The V gene end was trimmed by 0 bases and the J gene end by 1 base; junction bases not matched to a gene: 19. The chain has TRBV24-1 and TRBJ2-4; TRBD2 aligns across 8 bases. The sequence was obtained from a male patient in his 30s who had COVID-19 and was a kidney transplant recipient. Some T cells may trace back to the graft donor. This sample comprised a blood sample, obtained at baseline and on day 111 from a kidney transplant recipient. The CDR3 bases are TGTGCCACCAGTGATTTGGGCCCTTGGGGTGGCCAGCGGGAGCTCGCCAAAAACATTCAGTACTTC. It is translated as CATSDLGPWGGQRELAKNIQYF.